What follows describes a single TCR beta chain. Sequenced by immunoSEQ multiplex PCR; TCRdb stores in-frame clones only, minus some. The repertoire includes 110,000 or so clones, around 83% of them detected once, and 3% to 3.5% sits in the top ten. The data are from a study of blood T cell repertoires in COVID-19. Whole-study context: The samples span acute and convalescent COVID-19 from the United States, Italy and Spain. PBMCs, B-cell-depleted T cells, or T cells were the source of the cDNA or gDNA that made up the material.

The CDR3 runs to 16 residues. Trimming cost V 5 bases and J 1 base; bases outside gene matches: 7. CDR1 and CDR2 from the germline V gene are SGHTA and FQGNSA. This TCR derives from a man in his forties with acute or convalescent COVID-19. The V gene is TRBV7-2, the J gene TRBJ2-3; TRBD1 matches 9 bases. Sequenced: peripheral blood. For the CDR3, the DNA is TGTGCCAGCAGCATGAGGACAGGGGACGGCACAGATACGCAGTATTTT. This codes for CASSMRTGDGTDTQYF.